The rows below give T cell receptor beta chains drawn from one sample of a study of blood T cell repertoires in COVID-19. Assay: immunoSEQ multiplex PCR; the TCRdb copy retains only in-frame clones and omits some. Of fewer than 120,000 clones in the sample, 76% were seen once. Sequencing was performed on peripheral blood. These receptors all stem from a woman older than 75 with acute or convalescent COVID-19. The CDR3 runs from the conserved cysteine through the conserved F or W. The D gene is left open where the match is weak. The listing skips clone size in some rows; elsewhere it reads once, few, many or a size class.

v_call: TRBV7-2; d_call: -; j_call: TRBJ2-3; clone_size: -; cdr3_nt: TGTGCCAGCAGCTTACTTGGGCAGGGTGCAGATACGCAGTATTTT; cdr3_aa: CASSLLGQGADTQYF
v_call: TRBV4-1; d_call: -; j_call: TRBJ2-7; clone_size: -; cdr3_nt: TGCGCCAGCAGCCACTCTTCGGGACTCAGCTCCTACGAGCAGTACTTC; cdr3_aa: CASSHSSGLSSYEQYF
v_call: TRBV28; d_call: TRBD1; j_call: TRBJ1-2; clone_size: -; cdr3_nt: TGTGCCAGCAGTTTAATGGGGGGACAGGGAGGTCCCGGGACCTATGGCTACACCTTC; cdr3_aa: CASSLMGGQGGPGTYGYTF
v_call: TRBV7-2; d_call: -; j_call: TRBJ1-4; clone_size: -; cdr3_nt: TGTGCCAGCAGCTTACTCGGGTCGGGGGAAAAACTGTTTTTT; cdr3_aa: CASSLLGSGEKLFF
v_call: TRBV7-6; d_call: TRBD2; j_call: TRBJ2-3; clone_size: -; cdr3_nt: TGTGCCAGCAGCCCGAGGACTAGCGGGGGGGCCTGGGTAACAGATACGCAGTATTTT; cdr3_aa: CASSPRTSGGAWVTDTQYF
v_call: TRBV3-1/TRBV3-2; d_call: TRBD1; j_call: TRBJ1-6; clone_size: -; cdr3_nt: TGTGCCAGCAGCCCAGAACAGGGGGCTTTTTCACCCCTCCACTTT; cdr3_aa: CASSPEQGAFSPLHF
v_call: TRBV6-5; d_call: TRBD1; j_call: TRBJ2-7; clone_size: -; cdr3_nt: TGTGCCAGCAGCTCTCCCGGGACAGGGATCTACGAGCAGTACTTC; cdr3_aa: CASSSPGTGIYEQYF
v_call: TRBV11-2; d_call: TRBD2; j_call: TRBJ2-1; clone_size: -; cdr3_nt: TGTGCCAGCAGCACCCGGACTAGCGGGACTAATGAGCAGTTCTTC; cdr3_aa: CASSTRTSGTNEQFF
v_call: TRBV5-1; d_call: -; j_call: TRBJ2-1; clone_size: -; cdr3_nt: TGCGCCAGCAGCTTGGCCGCAGGGGACTACAATGAGCAGTTCTTC; cdr3_aa: CASSLAAGDYNEQFF
v_call: TRBV19; d_call: TRBD2; j_call: TRBJ2-2; clone_size: -; cdr3_nt: TGTGCCAGTAGTCAGACGGGGGGAGGCACCGGGGAGCTGTTTTTT; cdr3_aa: CASSQTGGGTGELFF
v_call: TRBV27; d_call: -; j_call: TRBJ2-5; clone_size: -; cdr3_nt: TGTGCCAGCAGCTCCCTCAGGGCGCAAGAGACCCAGTACTTC; cdr3_aa: CASSSLRAQETQYF
v_call: TRBV7-2; d_call: TRBD2; j_call: TRBJ2-1; clone_size: -; cdr3_nt: TGTGCCAGCAGCTTAGCGCGGGGACTAGCGGGAAGAAAGTTCTTC; cdr3_aa: CASSLARGLAGRKFF
v_call: TRBV7-2; d_call: -; j_call: TRBJ1-5; clone_size: -; cdr3_nt: TGTGCCAGCAGCTTAGATCGGGTAAATCAGCCCCAGCATTTT; cdr3_aa: CASSLDRVNQPQHF
v_call: TRBV5-1; d_call: TRBD1; j_call: TRBJ1-1; clone_size: few; cdr3_nt: TGCGCCAGCAGCTTGCTGGGACAGTACTTTTTGACTGAAGCTTTCTTT; cdr3_aa: CASSLLGQYFLTEAFF
v_call: TRBV10-3; d_call: -; j_call: TRBJ1-1; clone_size: -; cdr3_nt: TGTGCCATCAGACGGGAGTGGGGCACTGAAGCTTTCTTT; cdr3_aa: CAIRREWGTEAFF
v_call: TRBV4-2; d_call: TRBD2; j_call: TRBJ2-3; clone_size: -; cdr3_nt: TGTGCCAGCAGCCAAGACGGGGGGGTCGGGACAGATACGCAGTATTTT; cdr3_aa: CASSQDGGVGTDTQYF
v_call: TRBV5-1; d_call: TRBD2; j_call: TRBJ2-1; clone_size: -; cdr3_nt: TGCGCCAGCAGCTTAACTAGCGGGGGAAATGAGCAGTTCTTC; cdr3_aa: CASSLTSGGNEQFF
v_call: TRBV7-8; d_call: -; j_call: TRBJ1-3; clone_size: -; cdr3_nt: TGTGCCAGCAGCTCCTACCGGGCTGGAAACACCATATATTTT; cdr3_aa: CASSSYRAGNTIYF
v_call: TRBV6-2/TRBV6-3; d_call: -; j_call: TRBJ1-5; clone_size: -; cdr3_nt: TGTGCCAGCAGTTACTCGCAGGTCCGTACAGGGACGGTGGCCTACAATCAGCCCCAGCATTTT; cdr3_aa: CASSYSQVRTGTVAYNQPQHF
v_call: TRBV5-1; d_call: -; j_call: TRBJ1-5; clone_size: few; cdr3_nt: TGCGCCAGCAGCTTGGTCTACGGACAGCCATTTTATAGCAATCAGCCCCAGCATTTT; cdr3_aa: CASSLVYGQPFYSNQPQHF
v_call: TRBV9; d_call: -; j_call: TRBJ1-6; clone_size: -; cdr3_nt: TGTGCCAGCAGCTCGAGACAGGTCGATAATTCACCCCTCCACTTT; cdr3_aa: CASSSRQVDNSPLHF
v_call: TRBV30; d_call: TRBD1; j_call: TRBJ2-7; clone_size: -; cdr3_nt: TGTGCCTGGACCAGACAGGGCTACGAGCAGTACTTC; cdr3_aa: CAWTRQGYEQYF
v_call: TRBV28; d_call: -; j_call: TRBJ2-5; clone_size: few; cdr3_nt: TGTGCCAGCAGTCCCCCCGACAGACAAGAGACCCAGTACTTC; cdr3_aa: CASSPPDRQETQYF
v_call: TRBV3-1/TRBV3-2; d_call: TRBD2; j_call: TRBJ2-1; clone_size: -; cdr3_nt: TGTGCCAGCAGCCAAGATCCCGGACTAGCGGGAGGGCCGCAGTTCTTC; cdr3_aa: CASSQDPGLAGGPQFF
v_call: TRBV5-1; d_call: TRBD1; j_call: TRBJ1-4; clone_size: -; cdr3_nt: TGCGCCAGCAGCTTGGGGACAGGGTATAATGAAAAACTGTTTTTT; cdr3_aa: CASSLGTGYNEKLFF
v_call: TRBV5-4; d_call: TRBD1; j_call: TRBJ2-5; clone_size: once; cdr3_nt: TGTGCCAGCAGCACCAAACGACAGGGCTACCAAGAGACCCAGTACTTC; cdr3_aa: CASSTKRQGYQETQYF
v_call: TRBV29-1; d_call: -; j_call: TRBJ2-7; clone_size: -; cdr3_nt: TGCAGCGTTGAATGGAGGGTCAGGTACGAGCAGTACTTC; cdr3_aa: CSVEWRVRYEQYF
v_call: TRBV9; d_call: -; j_call: TRBJ2-5; clone_size: -; cdr3_nt: TGTGCCAGCAGCGTAGCTTCTGGGGCTGGGCCGCAAGAGACCCAGTACTTC; cdr3_aa: CASSVASGAGPQETQYF
v_call: TRBV7-2; d_call: -; j_call: TRBJ2-7; clone_size: -; cdr3_nt: TGTGCCAGCAGGAGTGGCCGACTACCCTACGAGCAGTACTTC; cdr3_aa: CASRSGRLPYEQYF
v_call: TRBV7-8; d_call: TRBD1; j_call: TRBJ1-1; clone_size: -; cdr3_nt: TGTGCCAGCAGCTTAGCCGGGACAGGGGTGAACACTGAAGCTTTCTTT; cdr3_aa: CASSLAGTGVNTEAFF